The 14 T cell receptor beta chains reported below all come from one sample, sequenced in a study of shared clonotypes between healthy human individuals. Repertoires were generated with immunoSEQ multiplex PCR, while TCRdb's copy carries only in-frame clones and drops some. Among around 980,000 clones, about four fifths were seen once, and the ten largest hold roughly 0.65%. Sequencing was done on a sample of memory CD4+ T cells from PBMCs. The sample's subset: CD45RA-negative fraction. These receptors originate from a man aged 18 to 29 in good health. Some clones in this sample may be carry-over from other donors' samples.

This clone has only one observation. Other DNA sequences in this sample translate to the same CDR3. The chain couples TRBV5-1 to TRBJ2-5, with D perhaps TRBD2 (5 bases). Germline CDR1 SGHRS, CDR2 YFSETQ. V lost 4 bases and J 5 bases, leaving 12 bases between the germline ends. The CDR3 length is 13 residues. This CDR3 is CASSPRELETQYF. The CDR3 coding sequence is TGCGCCAGCAGCCCTCGGGAACTGGAGACCCAGTACTTC.

On this clone: The same CDR3 also results from other DNA sequences found in this sample. The rearrangement uses TRBV7-3 and TRBJ2-1; 11 positions match TRBD2. CDR3 length equals 14 residues. V was pared by 5 bases and J by 7 bases, with 4 bases of the junction left unmatched. Germline V gene sequence: CDR1 SGHTA, CDR2 FQGTGA. As DNA, the CDR3 is TGTGCCAGCAGCCCGGGACTAGCGGATAATGAGCAGTTCTTC. This sequence encodes CASSPGLADNEQFF.

This sequence joins TRBV15 and TRBJ2-3; 7 nucleotides agree with TRBD1. The CDR3 covers 17 residues. Germline assignment: CDR1 LNHNV and CDR2 YYDKDF (reference sequence). Germline trimming cut 0 bases from V and 6 bases from J; bases unmatched to any gene: 12. This chain's CDR3 is CATSRDRGQQVLDTQYF. CDR3 in DNA: TGTGCCACCAGCAGAGATAGGGGACAGCAAGTTTTGGATACGCAGTATTTT.

V is TRBV15 and J is TRBJ2-5, with no clear D. V was cut by 6 bases and J by 2 bases, with 13 bases left in between. The length of the CDR3 is 14 residues. Germline-derived CDR1 and CDR2 are LNHNV and YYDKDF (reference sequence). The CDR3 protein is CATSRYGGQETQYF. In DNA, the CDR3 is TGTGCCACCAGTCGATACGGTGGACAAGAGACCCAGTACTTC.

This clone was seen many times. V is TRBV30 and J is TRBJ1-2, with D possibly TRBD1 on 6 matching bases. Germline lookup yields CDR1 GTSNPN and CDR2 SVGIG (reference sequence). The CDR3 runs to 11 residues. The germline V and J ends were trimmed by 3 bases and 5 bases, with 7 bases remaining between them. CDR3 region: CAWRGAYGYTF. CDR3 nucleotides: TGTGCCTGGAGGGGGGCGTATGGCTACACCTTC. Together with reference TRBV30 and TRBJ1-2, the CDR3 gives the full variable domain: SQTIHQWPATLVQPVGSPLSLECTVEGTSNPNLYWYRQAAGRGLQLLFYSVGIGQISSEVPQNLSASRPQDRQFILSSKKLLLSDSGFYLCAWRGAYGYTFGSGTRLTVV.

For this clone: This may come from a read error, since a much larger clone is one base off. The chain links TRBV4-2 to TRBJ2-1; 7 nucleotides align to TRBD2. V was clipped by 0 bases and J by 6 bases; unmatched bases: 14. Germline V gene lookup returns CDR1 LGHNA and CDR2 YNFKEQ. This CDR3 contains 18 residues. CDR3 coding DNA: TGTGCCAGCAGCCAAGATAATAGGGACTGGCGGGGGTTCAATGAGCAGTTCTTC. Amino acids: CASSQDNRDWRGFNEQFF.

This clone was counted only a few times. The genes are TRBV29-1 and TRBJ2-5; 9 bases agree with TRBD2. Germline CDR1 reads SQVTM; CDR2 reads ANQGSEA. V shed 8 bases, J shed 7 bases, and the junction held 14 bases outside the gene matches. There are 14 residues in the CDR3. CDR3 residues: CSFWTSVGAGTQYF. CDR3 nucleotides: TGCAGCTTTTGGACTAGCGTAGGGGCCGGGACCCAGTACTTC.

The V call is TRBV2, the J call TRBJ1-3, with a possible D match to TRBD1 (6 bases). The V and J ends lost 5 bases and 1 base respectively, with 9 bases between them. Germline V gene data show CDR1 as SNHLY and CDR2 as FYNNEI. The CDR3 loop spans 14 amino acids. Written as DNA, the CDR3 is TGTGCCAGCAGTCTAGGGACATCTGGAAACACCATATATTTT. It encodes CASSLGTSGNTIYF.

The chain uses TRBV9 and TRBJ2-5; D remains ambiguous. Germline V CDR1 and CDR2: SGDLS, YYNGEE. There are 13 residues in the CDR3. Trimming removed 2 bases at V and 5 bases at J, with 10 bases between. The CDR3 DNA sequence: TGTGCCAGCAGCGTGCTGGGCGGTGAGACCCAGTACTTC. Translated, it gives CASSVLGGETQYF.

The rearrangement links TRBV28 to TRBJ2-7, with D possibly being TRBD1 (6 bases). V dropped 6 bases and J dropped 4 bases, with 16 bases sitting between them. The CDR3 has 14 residues. The germline gives CDR1 MDHEN, CDR2 SYDVKM. The CDR3 DNA reads TGTGCCAGCAGACTCACGGGACACCCATACGAGCAGTACTTC. It codes for CASRLTGHPYEQYF. Based on the CDR3 plus reference TRBV28 and TRBJ2-7, the full variable domain is DVKVTQSSRYLVKRTGEKVFLECVQDMDHENMFWYRQDPGLGLRLIYFSYDVKMKEKGDIPEGYSVSREKKERFSLILESASTNQTSMYLCASRLTGHPYEQYFGPGTRLTVT.

The chain joins TRBV11-2 to TRBJ2-3; D perhaps matches TRBD2 (5 bases). The CDR3 has 13 residues. The V end lost 7 bases, the J end lost 5 bases, and 13 bases lay between the germline ends. Germline V gives CDR1 SGHAT, CDR2 FQNNGV. CDR3 residues: CASTEGWEDTQYF. The CDR3 nucleotides read TGTGCCAGCACCGAGGGATGGGAAGATACGCAGTATTTT.

The chain uses TRBV30 and TRBJ2-5; 8 nucleotides line up with TRBD1. With 2 bases clipped from V and 4 bases from J, the junction kept 3 bases outside the gene matches. Germline lookup yields CDR1 GTSNPN and CDR2 SVGIG (reference sequence). CDR3 size: 13 residues. This chain's CDR3 is CAWSKTGGETQYF. The DNA for the CDR3 is TGTGCCTGGAGTAAAACAGGGGGAGAGACCCAGTACTTC.

The V call is TRBV27, the J call TRBJ1-5, with a weak D call TRBD1 (5 bases). The CDR3 sequence is 16 residues long. V was clipped by 4 bases and J by 0 bases, with 13 bases between them. Per the germline V gene, CDR1 is MNHEY and CDR2 is SMNVEV (reference sequence). CDR3 DNA sequence: TGTGCCAGCAGTTCCCGGGACGGGTATAGCAATCAGCCCCAGCATTTT. It yields the protein CASSSRDGYSNQPQHF.

V gene TRBV18 combines with J gene TRBJ1-1; D perhaps matches TRBD1 (5 bases). V lost 3 bases to trimming and J lost 3 bases, with 11 bases between them. Germline values: CDR1 KGHSH, CDR2 LQKENI. The CDR3 is 14 residues long. The CDR3 DNA reads TGTGCCAGCTCACCGACCAGGGTTTACACTGAAGCTTTCTTT. This sequence encodes CASSPTRVYTEAFF.